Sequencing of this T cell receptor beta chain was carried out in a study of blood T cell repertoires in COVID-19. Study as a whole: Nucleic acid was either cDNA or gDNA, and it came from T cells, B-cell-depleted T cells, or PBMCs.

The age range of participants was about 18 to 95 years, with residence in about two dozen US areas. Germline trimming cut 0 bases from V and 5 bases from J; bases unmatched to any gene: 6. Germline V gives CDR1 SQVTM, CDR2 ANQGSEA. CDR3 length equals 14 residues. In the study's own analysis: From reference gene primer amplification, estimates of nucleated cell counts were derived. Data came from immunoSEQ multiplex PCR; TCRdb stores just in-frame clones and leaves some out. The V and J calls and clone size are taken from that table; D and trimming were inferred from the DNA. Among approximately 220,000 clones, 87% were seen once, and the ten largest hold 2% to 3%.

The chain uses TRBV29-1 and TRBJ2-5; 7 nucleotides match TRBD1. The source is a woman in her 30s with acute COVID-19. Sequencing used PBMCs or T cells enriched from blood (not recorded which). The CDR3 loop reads CSVEDQGGGETQYF. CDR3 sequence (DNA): TGCAGCGTTGAAGATCAAGGGGGCGGGGAGACCCAGTACTTC.